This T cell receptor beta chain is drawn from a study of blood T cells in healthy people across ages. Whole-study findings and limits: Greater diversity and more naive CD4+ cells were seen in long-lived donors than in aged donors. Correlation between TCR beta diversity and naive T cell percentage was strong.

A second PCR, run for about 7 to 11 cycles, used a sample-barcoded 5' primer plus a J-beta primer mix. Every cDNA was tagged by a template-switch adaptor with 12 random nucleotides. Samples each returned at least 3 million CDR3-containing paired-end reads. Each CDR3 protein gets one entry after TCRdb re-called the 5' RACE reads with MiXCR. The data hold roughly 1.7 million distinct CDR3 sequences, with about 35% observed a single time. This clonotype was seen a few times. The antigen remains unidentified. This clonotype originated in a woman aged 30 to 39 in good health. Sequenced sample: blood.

CDR3 coding DNA: TGTGCCAGCAGCCAGACAAACAATCAGCCCCAGCATTTT. It translates to CASSQTNNQPQHF. The chain couples TRBV11-1 to TRBJ1-5; D unresolved. This CDR3 is 13 amino acids long. Trimming removed 5 bases at V and 3 bases at J, with 8 bases between. Per the germline V gene, CDR1 is SGHAT and CDR2 is FQDESV (reference sequence).